This T cell receptor beta chain emerged from a study of blood T cell repertoires in COVID-19. The overall study: T cells, B-cell-depleted T cells, or PBMCs provided the cDNA or gDNA that served as material.

TCRdb's copy holds only in-frame clones and misses some; the assay was immunoSEQ multiplex PCR. The data show approximately 150,000 clones, around 88% seen once. The TCR was taken from a human donor in a cohort sampled during active COVID-19. Material: peripheral blood.

The chain's CDR3 is CASSLGGGDYGYTF. DNA for the CDR3: TGCGCCAGCAGCTTGGGCGGGGGCGACTATGGCTACACCTTC. This chain uses TRBV5-1 with TRBJ1-2; D possibly corresponds to TRBD1 (6 bases). V lost 0 bases to trimming and J lost 3 bases, with 9 bases between them. The CDR3 runs to 14 residues. CDR1 is SGHRS and CDR2 is YFSETQ in the germline V gene.